The entry below gives a single T cell receptor beta chain sequence along with its context. Its antigen is undetermined. TCRdb keeps only in-frame clones here, not all; method: immunoSEQ multiplex PCR. The sample has about 480,000 clones; about four fifths are singletons. Trimming took off 7 bases at V and 11 bases at J, with 20 bases between the two ends. This CDR3 contains 12 residues. Germline CDR1 is SQVTM and CDR2 is ANQGSEA. This entry comes from a study of shared clonotypes between healthy human individuals. Overall study findings and caveats: Having only a few donors restricted how much genetic and exposure-history diversity was captured.

The TCR was taken from a woman aged 40-49 years in good health. Some clones in this sample may be carry-over from other donors' samples. What was sequenced was PBMCs. This sequence joins TRBV29-1 and TRBJ2-5; maybe TRBD2 (6 bases). CDR3 in amino acids: CSAGDGGYEQYF. In DNA, the CDR3 is TGCAGCGCGGGGGACGGGGGATACGAACAGTACTTC.